This TCR beta chain was observed in a study of shared clonotypes between healthy human individuals. TCRdb's copy holds only in-frame clones and misses some; the assay was immunoSEQ multiplex PCR. The table includes about 980,000 clones, over 60% detected once. CDR1 MNHNS and CDR2 SASEGT come from the germline V gene. This CDR3 comprises 13 residues. V dropped 10 bases and J dropped 4; count of bases not matched to a gene: 7. V gene TRBV6-1 combines with J gene TRBJ1-1; 9 bases line up with TRBD1. The clonotype was recovered from a man younger than 35 in good health. Sample: memory CD4+ T cells sorted from blood. Documented subset: CD45RA-negative fraction. The CDR3: CATIQGAFTEAFF. CDR3 coding DNA: TGTGCCACGATACAGGGGGCTTTCACTGAAGCTTTCTTT.